Below, 31 T cell receptor beta chains from the same sample are listed, as sequenced in a study of CD8 T cells in ankylosing spondylitis (dated by TCRdb to the late 2010s). Library preparation used 5' RACE. Reads for this sample came from an Illumina HiSeq 2500. The raw public reads went through TCRdb reprocessing: fastp at Q25, MiXCR clone calling, in-frame beta chains kept. Here each entry gathers all rows of one CDR3 protein and keeps the most common genes and DNA. Across this sample there are under 200,000 distinct CDR3 sequences, with approximately 9% seen only once. Roughly 15% of the sample lies in the top ten. Sequences were obtained from blood, either unsorted or a sorted T cell fraction (not recorded which). The source of these receptors is a female donor with ankylosing spondylitis or in good health (not recorded which).

The chain employs TRBV19 and TRBJ2-3; D uncertain. Trimming cost V 3 bases and J 2 bases, with 12 bases left between them. Germline assignment: CDR1 LNHDA and CDR2 SQIVND (reference sequence). The CDR3 consists of 15 residues. CDR3 loop: CASSIRGALTDTQYF. In DNA form, the CDR3 reads TGTGCCAGTAGTATCCGAGGCGCGCTCACAGATACGCAGTATTTT.

The chain recombines TRBV28 with TRBJ2-3; 7 nucleotides align to TRBD2. Germline lookup yields CDR1 MDHEN and CDR2 SYDVKM. CDR3 size: 17 residues. V was pared by 4 bases and J by 5 bases, with 15 bases of the junction left unmatched. Here the CDR3 DNA reads TGTGCCAGCAGTTCCCTTCTGCGGGAGTTGGAAGAAGATACGCAGTATTTT. Its translation is CASSSLLRELEEDTQYF.

This chain connects TRBV27 to TRBJ2-7, with 9 bases identical to TRBD2. V shed 6 bases, J shed 4 bases, and the junction held 7 bases outside the gene matches. Germline V gives CDR1 MNHEY, CDR2 SMNVEV (reference sequence). This CDR3 is built from 14 residues. The CDR3 protein is CASRFAGGSYEQYF. In nucleotides, the CDR3 is TGTGCCAGCAGGTTTGCGGGAGGGTCGTACGAGCAGTACTTC.

This clonotype has a handful of counts. V and J are TRBV5-6 and TRBJ2-7, with 9 bases that match TRBD2. This CDR3 is built from 15 residues. From germline, CDR1 is SGHDT and CDR2 YYEEEE. V was clipped by 0 bases and J by 6 bases; unmatched bases: 7. The DNA for the CDR3 is TGTGCCAGCAGCTTGGGGAGCGGGGGGACGAGCGAGCAGTACTTC. It encodes CASSLGSGGTSEQYF.

The rearrangement links TRBV27 to TRBJ2-7; TRBD1 matches at 7 bases. From germline, CDR1 is MNHEY and CDR2 SMNVEV (reference sequence). Unmatched junction bases numbered 6, after V lost 3 bases and J lost 7 bases. This CDR3 has 13 residues. The CDR3 protein is CASSFRGQKEQYF. The CDR3 bases are TGTGCCAGCAGTTTTAGGGGGCAAAAAGAGCAGTACTTC.

This clonotype occurred a few times. V gene TRBV24-1 combines with J gene TRBJ1-2; D possibly corresponds to TRBD1 (5 bases). Deletions cut 4 bases from V and 7 bases from J, with 12 bases between. Germline V gives CDR1 KGHDR, CDR2 SFDVKD. The CDR3 covers 13 residues. The CDR3 nucleotides are TGTGCCACCAGTGACCCCTCAGGGCCTGGCTACACCTTC. It specifies CATSDPSGPGYTF.

This clonotype was seen only a few times. The J gene is TRBJ1-1, the V gene TRBV12-3 or TRBV12-4; unclear D gene. There are 14 residues in the CDR3. V was trimmed by 8 bases and J by 3 bases, leaving 16 bases between them. The CDR3 is CASSNMGGDTEAFF. The CDR3 bases are TGTGCCAGCTCCAACATGGGAGGAGACACTGAAGCTTTCTTT.

The J gene is TRBJ2-7, the V gene TRBV27; D remains ambiguous. Looked up from germline, CDR1 is MNHEY and CDR2 is SMNVEV (reference sequence). The CDR3 loop spans 13 amino acids. Trimming took 2 bases from V and 3 from J, leaving 8 bases between them. The CDR3 DNA follows: TGTGCCAGCAGTTTAACCTTTGGCTACGAGCAGTACTTC. Encoded protein: CASSLTFGYEQYF.

This chain's CDR3 is CASSTGTSGRKAQYF. CDR3 nucleotide sequence: TGTGCCAGCAGCACAGGGACTAGCGGGAGGAAGGCCCAGTACTTC. The rearrangement joins TRBV3-1 to TRBJ2-5, with TRBD2 matching 15 bases. Losses at the gene ends were 5 bases for V and 9 bases for J; bases not matched to a gene: 7. CDR3 length: 15 residues. Germline loops: CDR1 LGHDT, CDR2 YNNKEL (reference sequence).

This clonotype was detected ten times or more. The chain uses TRBV2 and TRBJ2-1; unclear D gene. Germline V gene sequence: CDR1 SNHLY, CDR2 FYNNEI. The CDR3 is made up of 13 amino acids. Trimming removed 4 bases from V and 7 bases from J, with 11 bases in between. CDR3 nucleotides: TGTGCCAGCAGTGCGAGGTCGTATAATGAGCAGTTCTTC. It yields the protein CASSARSYNEQFF.

Only a few counts were recorded for this clonotype. J is TRBJ2-1 and V is TRBV7-6, with 7 nucleotides matching TRBD2. Trimming at V came to 1 base and at J to 3 bases, leaving 9 bases not matched to a gene. The CDR3 is made up of 17 amino acids. Germline V CDR1 and CDR2: SGHVS, FNYEAQ. The CDR3 DNA reads TGTGCCAGCAGCTTAGGCCTAGCGGAGGGGTACTACAATGAGCAGTTCTTC. Amino acids: CASSLGLAEGYYNEQFF.

This clonotype showed up many times. The chain employs TRBV12-3 or TRBV12-4 and TRBJ2-7; a weak D match, TRBD2 (6 bases). V gave up 4 bases and J gave up 1 base, with 8 bases separating them. CDR3 length: 13 amino acids. CDR3 sequence reads: CASSSGTSYEQYF. For the CDR3, the DNA is TGTGCCAGCAGTTCGGGGACTTCCTACGAGCAGTACTTC.

A few counts support this clonotype. V and J are TRBV6-1 and TRBJ2-4, with D maybe TRBD1 (5 bases). The CDR3 has 16 amino acids. Germline V lookup: CDR1 MNHNS, CDR2 SASEGT. V lost 7 bases, J lost 0 bases, and 16 bases lay in between. DNA for the CDR3: TGTGCCAGCATCGAAGGGGAATTACTAGCCAAAAACATTCAGTACTTC. It is translated as CASIEGELLAKNIQYF.

A remark on this clonotype: This sequence may be a read error, since a much larger clone differs from it by one base. The chain links TRBV19 to TRBJ1-5; 9 bases map to TRBD1. Trimming cost V 5 bases and J 6 bases; bases outside gene matches: 5. The CDR3 is 14 residues long. CDR1 and CDR2 from the germline V gene are LNHDA and SQIVND (reference sequence). CDR3 bases: TGTGCCAGTAGTCACGAGACAGGGGGTCAGCCCCAGCATTTT. Protein sequence: CASSHETGGQPQHF.

This clonotype has only a few counts. The chain recombines TRBV7-2 with TRBJ1-2; D remains unclear. This CDR3 has 13 amino acids. V was clipped by 4 bases and J by 3 bases, with 9 bases between them. The germline V gene encodes CDR1 SGHTA and CDR2 FQGNSA. CDR3 amino acids: CASSSERYYGYTF. CDR3 DNA: TGTGCCAGCAGCTCGGAGAGATACTATGGCTACACCTTC.

The gene calls are TRBV4-1 and TRBJ2-2, with a weak D call TRBD1 (6 bases). CDR3 size: 16 residues. The germline CDR1 and CDR2 sequences are MGHRA and YSYEKL. Trimming cost V 1 base and J 5 bases, with 14 bases left between them. CDR3 sequence: CASSQGSRGATGELFF. The CDR3 coding sequence is TGCGCCAGCAGCCAAGGGTCCAGGGGCGCAACCGGGGAGCTGTTTTTT.

The genes are TRBV6-5 and TRBJ2-2; 7 nucleotides line up with TRBD1. The CDR3 runs to 15 residues. V was clipped by 4 bases and J by 4 bases; unmatched bases: 6. Germline V gives CDR1 MNHEY, CDR2 SVGAGI. CDR3 amino acids: CASSSTGEITGELFF. CDR3 coding DNA: TGTGCCAGCAGTTCCACAGGGGAGATCACCGGGGAGCTGTTTTTT.

This clonotype appeared a few times. V usage is TRBV5-6 and J usage is TRBJ2-3, with D maybe TRBD1 (5 bases). The CDR3 has 14 amino acids. Per germline, CDR1 SGHDT and CDR2 YYEEEE. The ends were cut back, 5 bases at V and 2 bases at J, with 12 bases in the middle. In DNA form, the CDR3 reads TGTGCCAGCAGTCAAGACAGCCTCACAGATACGCAGTATTTT. Encoded protein: CASSQDSLTDTQYF.

This sequence joins TRBV9 and TRBJ2-1; D call uncertain. The length of the CDR3 is 14 residues. The germline V gene has CDR1 SGDLS and CDR2 YYNGEE. The V end was cut by 0 bases, the J end by 5 bases, with 9 bases between. CDR3 region: CASSVDRNHNEQFF. Written as DNA, the CDR3 is TGTGCCAGCAGCGTAGACAGAAATCACAATGAGCAGTTCTTC.

This clonotype was picked up a small number of times. The chain has TRBV25-1 and TRBJ2-2; D might be TRBD1 (5 bases). CDR1 is MGHDK, CDR2 SYGVNS, per germline. Trimming cost V 5 bases and J 5 bases, with 15 bases left between them. The CDR3 has 15 residues. DNA of the CDR3: TGTGCCAGCAGTCCCCTTGTGGGGCGAACCGGGGAGCTGTTTTTT. Residues: CASSPLVGRTGELFF.

This clonotype turned up a few times. This rearrangement joins TRBV4-2 to TRBJ2-7; no clear D gene. CDR3 size: 14 residues. Germline V gives CDR1 LGHNA, CDR2 YNFKEQ. Trimming took off 1 base at V and 0 bases at J, with 7 bases between the two ends. The CDR3 nucleotides are TGTGCCAGCAGCCAAGGGGTGGTCTCCTACGAGCAGTACTTC. Protein: CASSQGVVSYEQYF.

The rearrangement uses TRBV4-3 and TRBJ2-1; 9 nucleotides match TRBD2. The CDR3 covers 16 residues. The V segment lost 0 bases and the J segment 8 bases; nucleotides outside the gene matches: 8. Germline V gene sequence: CDR1 LGHNA, CDR2 YSLEER. CDR3 nucleotides: TGCGCCAGCAGCCAAGAGGGGATAGCGGGAGTAGATGAGCAGTTCTTC. It yields the protein CASSQEGIAGVDEQFF.

This clonotype came up many times. This chain connects TRBV5-4 to TRBJ2-1, with TRBD2 identical over 11 bases. This CDR3 comprises 14 residues. The trim removed 6 bases at V and 8 bases at J, leaving 7 bases unmatched. Per germline, CDR1 SGHNT and CDR2 YYREEE (reference sequence). The CDR3, as DNA: TGTGCCAGCACTGGCGGTAGCGGGAGGGATGAGCAGTTCTTC. Translating it yields CASTGGSGRDEQFF.

The chain couples TRBV7-6 to TRBJ2-1; D is unclear. Germline CDR1 is SGHVS and CDR2 is FNYEAQ. The V gene lost 1 base and the J gene lost 0 bases, with 16 bases spanning the gap. The CDR3 extends over 18 amino acids. CDR3 in amino acids: CASSLVFSGLSSYNEQFF. Written as DNA, the CDR3 is TGTGCCAGCAGCTTAGTATTTTCGGGCCTCAGCTCCTACAATGAGCAGTTCTTC.

This clonotype was counted a few times. The chain uses TRBV6-5 and TRBJ2-1, with 8 bases matching TRBD2. Per germline, CDR1 MNHEY and CDR2 SVGAGI. This CDR3 comprises 16 residues. V shed 0 bases and J 3 bases; nucleotides not matched to a gene: 4. CDR3 bases: TGTGCCAGCAGTTACTCGACCGGGGGGGGCTACAATGAGCAGTTCTTC. This gives the protein CASSYSTGGGYNEQFF.

This chain connects TRBV20-1 to TRBJ2-1; no clear D. The CDR3 is 14 residues long. Trimming stripped 6 bases from V and 4 bases from J, with 16 bases between. The germline V gene has CDR1 DFQATT and CDR2 SNEGSKA (reference sequence). DNA of the CDR3: TGCAGTGCCCCCGACCCGGACGGTTACAATGAGCAGTTCTTC. Translated: CSAPDPDGYNEQFF.

This clonotype was counted at least ten times. The chain employs TRBV12-3 or TRBV12-4 and TRBJ2-1, with D hard to call. The CDR3 length is 12 residues. Between the trimmed V and J ends, which lost 6 bases and 4 bases, there was a span of 7 bases. CDR3 sequence (DNA): TGTGCCAGCAGGAGACATTACAATGAGCAGTTCTTC. Translated: CASRRHYNEQFF.

This clonotype was detected many times. The chain has TRBV7-6 and TRBJ2-1; 8 positions agree with TRBD2. There are 14 residues in the CDR3. J gave up 7 bases and V 4 bases, and 6 bases lay outside the gene matches. Germline CDR1 SGHVS, CDR2 FNYEAQ. CDR3 in DNA: TGTGCCAGCAGCTCCGGGGGGGGGAGGAATGAGCAGTTCTTC. It translates to CASSSGGGRNEQFF.

This clonotype was observed a few times. This chain uses TRBV2 with TRBJ2-7; 9 positions match TRBD2. V lost 9 bases, J lost 6 bases, and 12 bases stayed unmatched. CDR1 is SNHLY, CDR2 FYNNEI, per germline. There are 14 residues in the CDR3. For the CDR3, the DNA is TGTGCCAGTACCTCCCCGCGGGAGGGCCTCGAGCAGTACTTC. Its protein is CASTSPREGLEQYF. Based on the CDR3 plus reference TRBV2 and TRBJ2-7, the full variable domain is EPEVTQTPSHQVTQMGQEVILRCVPISNHLYFYWYRQILGQKVEFLVSFYNNEISEKSEIFDDQFSVERPDGSNFTLKIRSTKLEDSAMYFCASTSPREGLEQYFGPGTRLTVT.

This clonotype has ten or more counts. This sequence joins TRBV7-9 and TRBJ2-7, with 9 bases fitting TRBD1. The V and J ends lost 5 bases and 3 bases, in that order; junction bases with no gene match: 5. The CDR3 spans 14 residues. The V gene's germline CDR1 is SEHNR and CDR2 FQNEAQ (reference sequence). DNA of the CDR3: TGTGCCAGCAGCCCCGGACAGGGGAACTACGAGCAGTACTTC. Translation gives CASSPGQGNYEQYF.

This clonotype came up a few times. V is TRBV5-1 and J is TRBJ2-3, with D possibly TRBD2 on 6 matching bases. Germline V gives CDR1 SGHRS, CDR2 YFSETQ. This CDR3 region has 15 residues. Trimming removed 5 bases from V and 1 base from J, with 14 bases in between. The CDR3 protein is CASREGRGGTDTQYF. The CDR3 DNA reads as TGCGCCAGCAGGGAGGGGCGCGGGGGCACAGATACGCAGTATTTT.